Below, 12 T cell receptor beta chains from the same sample are listed, as sequenced in a study of cytomegalovirus exposure and HLA in healthy donors. PCR employed 60 Vbeta and 13 Jbeta primers. TCRdb keeps only in-frame clones here, not all; method: immunoSEQ multiplex PCR. The top ten clones hold over 6.5% of a sample with about 150,000 clones, over 70% of them seen once. Material: PBMCs. The receptors shown here come from a young man in good health and CMV-seronegative.

The chain is built from TRBV28 and TRBJ2-7; 8 nucleotides agree with TRBD2. The CDR3 sequence is 15 residues long. Trimming cost V 6 bases and J 2 bases; bases outside gene matches: 9. Germline CDR1 and CDR2: MDHEN and SYDVKM. CDR3: CASSPGGQAPYEQYF. DNA for the CDR3: TGTGCCAGCAGCCCGGGAGGGCAGGCCCCCTACGAGCAGTACTTC.

V and J are TRBV19 and TRBJ1-4; 7 bases agree with TRBD1. The V gene's germline CDR1 is LNHDA and CDR2 SQIVND (reference sequence). The CDR3 covers 15 residues. The J segment lost 5 bases and the V segment lost 4 bases, leaving 7 bases of the junction unmatched. The CDR3 sequence: CASSKRTGPNEKLFF. DNA of the CDR3: TGTGCCAGTAGTAAAAGGACAGGCCCAAATGAAAAACTGTTTTTT.

The V call is TRBV4-2, the J call TRBJ2-5, with TRBD1 matching 7 bases. CDR1 and CDR2 (germline): LGHNA, YNFKEQ. The CDR3 runs to 15 residues. Germline trimming cut 0 bases from V and 2 bases from J; bases unmatched to any gene: 3. The CDR3 bases are TGTGCCAGCAGCCAAGAATGGGGACAGCAAGAGACCCAGTACTTC. As protein: CASSQEWGQQETQYF.

The chain couples TRBV6-1 to TRBJ1-1, with D possibly matching TRBD1 (5 bases). Germline CDR1 reads MNHNS; CDR2 reads SASEGT. The CDR3 covers 14 residues. Between the trimmed V and J ends, which lost 2 bases and 3 bases, there was a span of 10 bases. This chain's CDR3 is CASSEMGPDTEAFF. Written as DNA, the CDR3 is TGTGCCAGCAGTGAAATGGGGCCGGACACTGAAGCTTTCTTT.

The V call is TRBV7-2, the J call TRBJ1-1, with TRBD1 matching over 9 bases. Germline V lookup: CDR1 SGHTA, CDR2 FQGNSA. V dropped 5 bases and J dropped 3; count of bases not matched to a gene: 10. The CDR3 is 16 amino acids. CDR3 in amino acids: CASSRRQGGWDTEAFF. The CDR3 nucleotides read TGTGCCAGCAGCCGTAGACAGGGGGGTTGGGACACTGAAGCTTTCTTT.

This rearrangement joins TRBV6-6 to TRBJ1-2; 7 bases fit TRBD1. The length of the CDR3 is 14 residues. Unmatched junction bases numbered 7, after V lost 6 bases and J lost 3 bases. Germline loops: CDR1 MNHNY, CDR2 SVGAGI (reference sequence). In DNA, the CDR3 is TGTGCCAGCAGACAGGGACAGCTATACTATGGCTACACCTTC. Its translation: CASRQGQLYYGYTF.

This clone appeared a single time. V is TRBV27 and J is TRBJ1-1; weak D call: TRBD1 (6 bases). This CDR3 has 14 residues. Germline values: CDR1 MNHEY, CDR2 SMNVEV (reference sequence). The V end lost 5 bases, the J end lost 9 bases, and 19 bases lay between the germline ends. DNA for the CDR3: TGTGCCAGCAGTCTCCCCGGGGGGCAGGGTAAAGCTTTCTTT. Encoded protein: CASSLPGGQGKAFF.

The CDR3, as DNA: TGTGCCAGCAGCGCCGGGACAGGGGACCTCTATGGCTACACCTTC. It encodes CASSAGTGDLYGYTF. The chain carries TRBV9 and TRBJ1-2; TRBD1 matches at 10 bases. With 3 bases clipped from V and 4 bases from J, the junction kept 6 bases outside the gene matches. Germline values: CDR1 SGDLS, CDR2 YYNGEE. This CDR3 has 15 residues.

V and J are TRBV5-1 and TRBJ1-1, with D maybe TRBD1 (5 bases). Germline values: CDR1 SGHRS, CDR2 YFSETQ. Trimming took 6 bases from V and 3 from J, leaving 12 bases between them. CDR3 size: 13 residues. The DNA for the CDR3 is TGCGCCAGCACAAAACAGGTCGACACTGAAGCTTTCTTT. Residues: CASTKQVDTEAFF.

The chain combines TRBV4-1 with TRBJ2-5; 7 bases match TRBD2. This CDR3 is 14 amino acids long. V gave up 2 bases and J gave up 2 bases; unmatched junction bases: 2. Germline V gene lookup returns CDR1 MGHRA and CDR2 YSYEKL. The CDR3 nucleotides read TGCGCCAGCAGCCAACTAGCGGTACAAGAGACCCAGTACTTC. It specifies CASSQLAVQETQYF.

In DNA, the CDR3 is TGTGCCAGCAGCCAAGAGGCGGGACAGGGGGGGTTTGAAGCTTTCTTT. This encodes CASSQEAGQGGFEAFF. V usage is TRBV4-2 and J usage is TRBJ1-1; TRBD1 matches 11 bases. CDR1 is LGHNA and CDR2 is YNFKEQ in the germline V gene. V trimming: 0 bases; J trimming: 7 bases; junction bases outside the gene matches: 7. The CDR3 is 16 residues long.

The V and J genes are TRBV6-5 and TRBJ1-5, with 9 bases matching TRBD1. With 7 bases clipped from V and 4 bases from J, the junction kept 5 bases outside the gene matches. CDR1 is MNHEY and CDR2 is SVGAGI in the germline V gene. This CDR3 has 14 amino acids. CDR3 DNA: TGTGCCAGCACTAAGGGACAGGGAAATCAGCCCCAGCATTTT. Residues: CASTKGQGNQPQHF.